This TCR beta chain was captured in a study of CXCR3-negative and CXCR3-positive naive CD8 T cells. Study-level results: Memory cells diverged, while naive CXCR3-positive and CXCR3-negative cells had similar TRBV-TRBJ usage. For the naive subsets, surface CD5 was similar, and TCR strength was inferred from TRB CDR3 properties.

This CDR3 comprises 11 residues. Germline assignment: CDR1 SQVTM and CDR2 ANQGSEA. The study sorted every CD8+ T cell subset in triplicate at 310,000 or so cells each. As concerns this clonotype: The antigen remains unidentified.

The libraries of TRB cDNA were prepared using 5' RACE with UMI labels. TCRdb reanalyzed the 5' RACE reads, giving one entry per CDR3 protein sequence and no DNA. The sample has some 41,000 distinct CDR3 sequences. V usage is TRBV29-1 and J usage is TRBJ2-3. Sequencing was done on a sample of memory CD8+ T cells from blood. The TCR sequence derives from a human donor in good health. Some clones in this sample may be carry-over from other donors' samples. CDR3 sequence: CSVIITDTQYF.